This T cell receptor beta chain derives from a study of control samples from healthy donors and cancer patients (dated by TCRdb to the early 2020s). Turning to this clone: No cognate antigen has been identified for it. Nothing much larger sits one base from this clone, and base qualities are not available.

From the germline V gene (reference sequence), CDR1 is LNHDA and CDR2 is SQIVND. The CDR3 goes from the cysteine to the phenylalanine over 14 residues. Only the CDR3 DNA stays, 42 bases, in frame from base 1. V has 6 bases trimmed and J has 2 bases trimmed; junction bases matching no gene number 6. The library relied on the immunoSEQ multiplex PCR assay. TCRdb mirrors the immuneACCESS table, restricted to in-frame sequences. Some clones are absent from its copies; in checked studies, under half trace to an unresolved V gene, and the reason for the others is unknown. Within this sample are approximately 60,000 clones, with about nine tenths of them counted one time only. More than 0.95% of the sample belongs to the ten largest clones.

This sequence uses TRBV19 and TRBJ1-2; 7 central nucleotides agree with TRBD1. The sequenced sample was PBMCs. The TCR was taken from a woman in her forties or fifties with colorectal cancer. The nucleotide sequence is TGTGCCAGTAGGGAGACAGGGACGAACTATGGCTACACCTTC. Its translation reads: CASRETGTNYGYTF.